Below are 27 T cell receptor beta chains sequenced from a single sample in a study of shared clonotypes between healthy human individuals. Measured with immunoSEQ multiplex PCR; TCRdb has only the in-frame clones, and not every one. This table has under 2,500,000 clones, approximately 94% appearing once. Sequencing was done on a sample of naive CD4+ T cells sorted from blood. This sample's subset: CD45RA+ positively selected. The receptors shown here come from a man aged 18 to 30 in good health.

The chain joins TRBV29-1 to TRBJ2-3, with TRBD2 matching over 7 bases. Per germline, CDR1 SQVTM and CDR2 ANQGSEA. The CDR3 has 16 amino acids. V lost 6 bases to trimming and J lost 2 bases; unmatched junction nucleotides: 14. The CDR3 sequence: CSVARAGRGDTDTQYF. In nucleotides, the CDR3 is TGCAGCGTAGCCCGGGCAGGCCGGGGGGACACAGATACGCAGTATTTT.

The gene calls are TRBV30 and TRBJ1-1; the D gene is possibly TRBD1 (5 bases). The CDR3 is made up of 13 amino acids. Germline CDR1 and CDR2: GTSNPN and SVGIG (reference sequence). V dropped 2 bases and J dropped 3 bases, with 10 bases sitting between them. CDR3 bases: TGTGCCTGGAGTACTTGGACATACACTGAAGCTTTCTTT. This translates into CAWSTWTYTEAFF.

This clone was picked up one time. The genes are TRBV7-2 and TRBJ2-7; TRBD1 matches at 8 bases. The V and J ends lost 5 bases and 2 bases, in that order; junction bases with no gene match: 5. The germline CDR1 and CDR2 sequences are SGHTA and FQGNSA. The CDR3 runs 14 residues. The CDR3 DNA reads TGTGCCAGCAGCCAACAGGGGGGTACCTACGAGCAGTACTTC. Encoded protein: CASSQQGGTYEQYF.

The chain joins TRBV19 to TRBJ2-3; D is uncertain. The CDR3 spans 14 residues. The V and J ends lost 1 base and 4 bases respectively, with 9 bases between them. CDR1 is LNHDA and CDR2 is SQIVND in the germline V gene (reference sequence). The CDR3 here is CASSIVVWSDTQYF. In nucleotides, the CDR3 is TGTGCCAGTAGTATAGTAGTTTGGTCAGATACGCAGTATTTT. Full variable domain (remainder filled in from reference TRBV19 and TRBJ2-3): DGGITQSPKYLFRKEGQNVTLSCEQNLNHDAMYWYRQDPGQGLRLIYYSQIVNDFQKGDIAEGYSVSREKKESFPLTVTSAQKNPTAFYLCASSIVVWSDTQYFGPGTRLTVL.

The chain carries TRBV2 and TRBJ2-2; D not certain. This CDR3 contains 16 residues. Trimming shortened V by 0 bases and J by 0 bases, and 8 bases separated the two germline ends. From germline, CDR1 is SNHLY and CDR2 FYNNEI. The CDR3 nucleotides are TGTGCCAGCAGTGAAGCCAGACCCACGAACACCGGGGAGCTGTTTTTT. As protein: CASSEARPTNTGELFF. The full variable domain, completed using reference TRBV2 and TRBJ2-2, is EPEVTQTPSHQVTQMGQEVILRCVPISNHLYFYWYRQILGQKVEFLVSFYNNEISEKSEIFDDQFSVERPDGSNFTLKIRSTKLEDSAMYFCASSEARPTNTGELFFGEGSRLTVL.

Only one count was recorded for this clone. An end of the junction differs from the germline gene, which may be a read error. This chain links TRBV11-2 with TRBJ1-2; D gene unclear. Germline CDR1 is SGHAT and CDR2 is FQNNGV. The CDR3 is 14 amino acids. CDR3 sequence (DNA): TGTGCCAGCAGCTTAGATCGGGAGTTGAATGGCAACACCTTC. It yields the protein CASSLDRELNGNTF.

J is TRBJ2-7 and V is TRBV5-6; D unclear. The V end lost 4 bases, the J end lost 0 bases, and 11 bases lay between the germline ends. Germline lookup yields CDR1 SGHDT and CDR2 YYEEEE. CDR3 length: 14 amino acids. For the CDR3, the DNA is TGTGCCAGCAGCCTGATACACAGCTCCTACGAGCAGTACTTC. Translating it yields CASSLIHSSYEQYF.

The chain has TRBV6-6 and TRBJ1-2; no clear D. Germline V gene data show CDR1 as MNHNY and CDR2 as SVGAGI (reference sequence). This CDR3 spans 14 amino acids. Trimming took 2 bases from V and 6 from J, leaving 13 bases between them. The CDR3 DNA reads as TGTGCCAGCAGTTACGGTGGGGAGATGGATGGCTACACCTTC. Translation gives CASSYGGEMDGYTF.

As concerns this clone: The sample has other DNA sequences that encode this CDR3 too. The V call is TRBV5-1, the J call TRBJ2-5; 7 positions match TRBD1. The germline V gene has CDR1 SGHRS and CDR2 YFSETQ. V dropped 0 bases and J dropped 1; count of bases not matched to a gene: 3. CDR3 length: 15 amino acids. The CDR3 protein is CASSLASGGQETQYF. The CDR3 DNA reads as TGCGCCAGCAGCTTGGCCTCAGGGGGCCAAGAGACCCAGTACTTC.

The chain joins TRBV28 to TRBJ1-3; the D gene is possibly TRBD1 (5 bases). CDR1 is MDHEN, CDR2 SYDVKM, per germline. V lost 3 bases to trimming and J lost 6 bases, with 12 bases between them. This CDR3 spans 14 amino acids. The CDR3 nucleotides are TGTGCCAGCAGTTTGGGGCAGGGAGAAAACACCATATATTTT. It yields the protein CASSLGQGENTIYF.

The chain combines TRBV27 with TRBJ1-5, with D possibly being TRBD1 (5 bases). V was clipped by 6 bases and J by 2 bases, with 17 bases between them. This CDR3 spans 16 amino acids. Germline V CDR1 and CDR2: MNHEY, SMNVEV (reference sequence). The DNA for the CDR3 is TGTGCCAGCAGGACCGCAGCAGGGACGGGCAATCAGCCCCAGCATTTT. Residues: CASRTAAGTGNQPQHF.

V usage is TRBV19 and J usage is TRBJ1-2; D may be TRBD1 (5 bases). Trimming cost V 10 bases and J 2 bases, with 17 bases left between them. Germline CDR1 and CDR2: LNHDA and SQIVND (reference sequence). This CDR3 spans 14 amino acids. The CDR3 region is CATKSSAGNYGYTF. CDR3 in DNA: TGTGCCACCAAATCGAGTGCAGGGAACTATGGCTACACCTTC.

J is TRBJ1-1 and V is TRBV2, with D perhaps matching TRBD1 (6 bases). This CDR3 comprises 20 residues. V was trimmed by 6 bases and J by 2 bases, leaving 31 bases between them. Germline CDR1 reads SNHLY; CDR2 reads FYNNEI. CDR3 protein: CASSTQEGRNVTGSNTEAFF. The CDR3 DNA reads TGTGCCAGCAGCACCCAAGAAGGCAGGAATGTGACAGGTTCTAACACTGAAGCTTTCTTT.

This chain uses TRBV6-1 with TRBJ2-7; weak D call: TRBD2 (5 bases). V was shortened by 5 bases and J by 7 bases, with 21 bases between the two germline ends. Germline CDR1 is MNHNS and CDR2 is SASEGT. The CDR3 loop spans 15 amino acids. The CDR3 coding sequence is TGTGCCAGCAGTTCACCCGCCTCGAGGGCGGCGGAGCAGTACTTC. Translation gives CASSSPASRAAEQYF.

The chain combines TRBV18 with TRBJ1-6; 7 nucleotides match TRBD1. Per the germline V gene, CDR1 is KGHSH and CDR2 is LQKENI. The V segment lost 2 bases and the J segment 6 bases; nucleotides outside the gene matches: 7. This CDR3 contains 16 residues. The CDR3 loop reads CASSPYSGQINSPLHF. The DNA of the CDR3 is TGTGCCAGCTCACCATATTCGGGACAGATTAATTCACCCCTCCACTTT.

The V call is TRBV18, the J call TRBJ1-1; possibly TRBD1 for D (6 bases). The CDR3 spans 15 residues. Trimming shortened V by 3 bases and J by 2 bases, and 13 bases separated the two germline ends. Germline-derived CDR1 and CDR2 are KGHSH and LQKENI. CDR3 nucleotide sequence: TGTGCCAGCTCACCCGAGGACAGACCAAACACTGAAGCTTTCTTT. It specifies CASSPEDRPNTEAFF.

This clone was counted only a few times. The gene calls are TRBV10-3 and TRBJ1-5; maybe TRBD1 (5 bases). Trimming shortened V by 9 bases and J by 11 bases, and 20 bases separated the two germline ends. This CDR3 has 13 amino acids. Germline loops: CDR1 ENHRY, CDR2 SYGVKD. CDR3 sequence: CAMGEGPGRAQHF. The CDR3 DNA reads TGTGCCATGGGGGAGGGGCCCGGCAGGGCCCAGCATTTT.

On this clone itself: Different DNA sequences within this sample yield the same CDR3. CDR3 DNA: TGTGCCAGCAGCGTAGACTCCGGGGGCTACGAGCAGTACTTC. This encodes CASSVDSGGYEQYF. This chain joins TRBV9 and TRBJ2-7; tentatively, D is TRBD2 (6 bases). Trimming cost V 0 bases and J 3 bases, with 10 bases left between them. The CDR3 has 14 residues. The germline CDR1 and CDR2 sequences are SGDLS and YYNGEE.

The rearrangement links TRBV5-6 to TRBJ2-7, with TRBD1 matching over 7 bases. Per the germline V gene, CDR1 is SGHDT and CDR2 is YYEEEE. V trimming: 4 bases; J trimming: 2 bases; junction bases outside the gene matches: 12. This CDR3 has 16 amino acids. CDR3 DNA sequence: TGTGCCAGCAGCCCTATCGTGTCGGGACAGCCCTACGAGCAGTACTTC. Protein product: CASSPIVSGQPYEQYF.

The CDR3 sequence: CAISRDSAQPQHF. The DNA for the CDR3 is TGTGCCATCAGCCGGGACTCAGCTCAGCCCCAGCATTTT. The gene calls are TRBV10-3 and TRBJ1-5; D might be TRBD1 (5 bases). Per germline, CDR1 ENHRY and CDR2 SYGVKD. The CDR3 is made up of 13 amino acids. V was shortened by 6 bases and J by 6 bases, with 12 bases between the two germline ends.

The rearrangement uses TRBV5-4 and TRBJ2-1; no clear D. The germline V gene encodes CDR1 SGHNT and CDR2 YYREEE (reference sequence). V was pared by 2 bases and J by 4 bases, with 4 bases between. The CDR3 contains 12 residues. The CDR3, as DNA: TGTGCCAGCAGCTTAAGTTACAATGAGCAGTTCTTC. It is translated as CASSLSYNEQFF.

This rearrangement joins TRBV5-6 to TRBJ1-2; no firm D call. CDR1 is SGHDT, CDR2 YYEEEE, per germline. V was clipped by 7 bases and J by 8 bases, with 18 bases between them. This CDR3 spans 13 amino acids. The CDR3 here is CASGGTTRSGYTF. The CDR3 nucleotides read TGTGCCAGCGGAGGAACTACTCGCTCCGGCTACACCTTC.

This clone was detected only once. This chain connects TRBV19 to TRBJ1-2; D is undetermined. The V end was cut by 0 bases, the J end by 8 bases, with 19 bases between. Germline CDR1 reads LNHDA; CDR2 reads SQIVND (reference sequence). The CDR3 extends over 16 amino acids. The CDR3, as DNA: TGTGCCAGTAGTATAGACAGACCGACCCACCCCCGCGGCTACACCTTC. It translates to CASSIDRPTHPRGYTF.

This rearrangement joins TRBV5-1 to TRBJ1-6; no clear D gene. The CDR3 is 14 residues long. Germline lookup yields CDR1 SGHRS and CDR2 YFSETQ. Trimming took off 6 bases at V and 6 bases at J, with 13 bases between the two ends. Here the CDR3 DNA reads TGCGCCAGCACTGAAAAACCTAGTAATTCACCCCTCCACTTT. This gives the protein CASTEKPSNSPLHF. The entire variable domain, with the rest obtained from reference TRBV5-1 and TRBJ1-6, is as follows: KAGVTQTPRYLIKTRGQQVTLSCSPISGHRSVSWYQQTPGQGLQFLFEYFSETQRNKGNFPGRFSGRQFSNSRSEMNVSTLELGDSALYLCASTEKPSNSPLHFGNGTRLTVT.

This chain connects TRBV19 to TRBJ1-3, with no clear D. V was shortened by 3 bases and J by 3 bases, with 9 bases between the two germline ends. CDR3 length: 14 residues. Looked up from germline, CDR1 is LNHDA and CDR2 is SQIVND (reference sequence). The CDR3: CASSMREFGNTIYF. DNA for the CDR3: TGTGCCAGTAGTATGAGGGAATTTGGAAACACCATATATTTT.

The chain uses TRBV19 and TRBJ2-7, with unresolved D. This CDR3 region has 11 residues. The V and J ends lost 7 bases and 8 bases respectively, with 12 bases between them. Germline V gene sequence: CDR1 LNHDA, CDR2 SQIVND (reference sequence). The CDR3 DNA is TGTGCCAGTACCGACGGGCCACAGCAGTACTTC. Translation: CASTDGPQQYF.

CDR3 loop: CAAKAGTFSYNEQFF. CDR3 nucleotide sequence: TGTGCCGCCAAAGCGGGGACTTTCTCCTACAATGAGCAGTTCTTC. V is TRBV15 and J is TRBJ2-1; 7 bases are a match to TRBD2. The CDR3 runs to 15 residues. CDR1 is LNHNV and CDR2 is YYDKDF in the germline V gene (reference sequence). The ends lost 11 bases at V and 0 bases at J; junction bases unmatched: 10.